This T cell receptor beta chain originates from a study of identical twins. Study results and limitations: The models systematically underestimated how much out-of-frame TCR alpha was shared in monozygotic twins. Fewer insertions marked abundant cord blood beta clonotypes; young adult naive trended weakly, memory not at all.

Per the germline V gene, CDR1 is MNHEY and CDR2 is SVGEGT. V lost 2 bases to trimming and J lost 8 bases; unmatched junction nucleotides: 5. The CDR3 length is 13 residues. This clonotype was seen more than once but under ten times. Antigen unknown. TCRdb re-analysed the 5' RACE reads in MiXCR, keeping a single row per CDR3 protein. The profile shows 500,000 to 600,000 distinct CDR3 sequences, approximately 22% of them singletons. These records were also assigned to another study, of T cells expressing NK-cell markers. As reported in that work: The TCR beta repertoires originated in sorted CD3+CD56+NKG2C+, CD3+CD56+NKG2C- and CD3+CD56-NKG2C+ T cells. These clonotypes also led the CD3+CD56-NKG2C+ fraction in a handful of donors.

The chain employs TRBV6-2 or TRBV6-3 and TRBJ1-1, with TRBD1 matching over 7 bases. The sequencing sample was made of CD4+ T cells sorted from blood. This TCR came from a young woman in good health. The CDR3 region has the DNA TGTGCCAGCAGTTACAGGGACAGTAGAGAAGCTTTCTTT. Protein product: CASSYRDSREAFF.